This TCR beta chain was identified in a study of cytomegalovirus exposure and HLA in healthy donors. Use of 60 Vbeta and 13 Jbeta primers characterized the PCR. Source study methods: Unique TCR beta chains numbered approximately 80 million in a later analysis, with roughly 10 million shared. Data came from immunoSEQ multiplex PCR; TCRdb stores just in-frame clones and leaves some out. That table furnishes V, J and clone size, whereas the DNA furnished D and trimming. The data show around 150,000 clones, with approximately 80% seen just once and more than 7% held by the top ten. Donors consisted of healthy bone marrow donors. The CDR3 is 15 amino acids. V trimming: 2 bases; J trimming: 4 bases; junction bases outside the gene matches: 6. Germline CDR1 SGHAT, CDR2 FQNNGV.

The TCR comes from a male donor in good health and CMV-seropositive. Sequenced material: PBMCs. The rearrangement links TRBV11-2 to TRBJ1-2; TRBD1 agrees at 8 bases. The CDR3: CASSLNPGGAYGYTF. For the CDR3, the DNA is TGTGCCAGCAGCTTAAATCCAGGGGGCGCCTATGGCTACACCTTC.